Shown below are 4 T cell receptor beta chains from a single sample sequenced in a study of cytomegalovirus exposure and HLA in healthy donors listed by TCRdb under 2017. The method was the immunoSEQ multiplex PCR assay. A mixture of 60 forward primers for TCR Vbeta segments and 13 reverse primers for TCR Jbeta segments was used in the multiplex PCR. Drawn from immuneACCESS, this table holds only the in-frame rearrangements with V and J called that TCRdb kept. Clones are partly lost; checked studies trace under half to an unresolved V gene and leave the rest unexplained. The table kept for this sample lists tens of thousands of clones. The ten most abundant clones make up approximately 1.5% of the sample. Material for sequencing was PBMCs. The receptors originated from a woman aged 55-75 years in good health and CMV-seronegative.

This chain links TRBV11-2 with TRBJ2-1, with unresolved D. Germline CDR1 is SGHAT and CDR2 is FQNNGV. Trimming removed 6 bases from V and 7 bases from J, with 16 bases in between. The length of the CDR3 is 14 residues. Here the CDR3 DNA reads TGTGCCAGCAGACTGACACCCTTGCAGAATGAGCAGTTCTTC. It yields the protein CASRLTPLQNEQFF.

The V and J genes are TRBV18 and TRBJ1-4; D uncertain. This CDR3 region has 14 residues. Trimming left V 2 bases short and J 5 bases short, with 9 bases between. Germline V gene lookup returns CDR1 KGHSH and CDR2 LQKENI. CDR3 bases: TGTGCCAGCTCACCAACCAGAATCAATGAAAAACTGTTTTTT. As protein: CASSPTRINEKLFF.

This chain uses TRBV7-9 with TRBJ2-5; D may be TRBD1 (6 bases). V dropped 5 bases and J dropped 3 bases, with 10 bases sitting between them. CDR3 size: 13 residues. CDR1 and CDR2 (germline): SEHNR, FQNEAQ (reference sequence). CDR3 nucleotide sequence: TGTGCCAGCAGCCATGGACAGAAAGAGACCCAGTACTTC. This gives the protein CASSHGQKETQYF.

V usage is TRBV5-1 and J usage is TRBJ1-1, with D tentatively TRBD1 (6 bases). The V gene lost 4 bases and the J gene lost 2 bases, with 12 bases spanning the gap. Germline CDR1 reads SGHRS; CDR2 reads YFSETQ. CDR3 length equals 14 residues. CDR3 sequence: CASSIQGFNTEAFF. In nucleotides, the CDR3 is TGCGCCAGCAGCATACAGGGCTTTAACACTGAAGCTTTCTTT.